This T cell receptor (beta chain) was captured by sequencing in a study of OX40 agonist ivuxolimab in advanced cancers. In its sample, this clone ranks as medium-sized. The sample carries other DNA sequences with the same CDR3. TCRdb's table, derived via immunoSEQ multiplex PCR, lists solely in-frame clones and lacks some. This repertoire shows roughly 20,000 clones, 72% found once; its top ten account for about 24%. The germline V gene has CDR1 SGHRS and CDR2 YFSETQ. The CDR3 is made up of 11 amino acids. V was cut by 4 bases and J by 4 bases, with 6 bases left in between. Autoimmune disease history or systemic immunosuppression led to patient exclusion.

Material: CD4+ or CD8+ T cells sorted from blood, obtained in a trial of the OX40 agonist ivuxolimab. The chain employs TRBV5-1 and TRBJ2-7; D gene ambiguous. The TCR was taken from an adult with an advanced solid tumor such as melanoma, head and neck, liver or kidney cancer. The CDR3 DNA sequence: TGCGCCAGCAGCCCTGGGTACGAGCAGTACTTC. The encoded protein is CASSPGYEQYF.